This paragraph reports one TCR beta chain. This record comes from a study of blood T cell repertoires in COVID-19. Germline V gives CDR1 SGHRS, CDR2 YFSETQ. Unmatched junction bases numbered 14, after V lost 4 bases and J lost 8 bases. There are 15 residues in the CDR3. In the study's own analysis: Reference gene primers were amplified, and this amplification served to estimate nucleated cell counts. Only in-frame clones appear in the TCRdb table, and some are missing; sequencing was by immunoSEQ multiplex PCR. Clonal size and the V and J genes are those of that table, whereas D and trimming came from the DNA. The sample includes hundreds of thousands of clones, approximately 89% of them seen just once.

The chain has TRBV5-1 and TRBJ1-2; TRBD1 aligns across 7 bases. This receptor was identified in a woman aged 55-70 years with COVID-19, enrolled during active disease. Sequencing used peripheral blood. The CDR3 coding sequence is TGCGCCAGCAGCCCTGTTTGGCGAGGGGGCGAAGGCTACACCTTC. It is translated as CASSPVWRGGEGYTF.